Following are 31 T cell receptor beta chains from one sample sequenced in a study of T cell responses to AZD1222 COVID-19 vaccine. The repertoire was sequenced with immunoSEQ multiplex PCR; TCRdb's copy has only in-frame clones and lacks some. The table has around 53,000 clones, approximately 85% seen once; the top ten hold approximately 19%. The starting material was peripheral blood, obtained on day 0 of MenACWY control vaccination. All receptors come from an adult in good health.

The chain carries TRBV5-4 and TRBJ2-6; D is perhaps TRBD2 (5 bases). Germline V gene sequence: CDR1 SGHNT, CDR2 YYREEE (reference sequence). CDR3 length: 15 amino acids. The V end was cut by 4 bases, the J end by 1 base, with 9 bases between. CDR3 DNA: TGTGCCAGCAGCCCTGGACTGTCTGGGGCCAACGTCCTGACTTTC. Protein product: CASSPGLSGANVLTF.

The rearrangement uses TRBV18 and TRBJ1-1; 8 bases map to TRBD1. The CDR3 consists of 14 residues. The V gene end was trimmed by 2 bases and the J gene end by 8 bases; junction bases not matched to a gene: 7. Germline CDR1 is KGHSH and CDR2 is LQKENI. The DNA of the CDR3 is TGTGCCAGCTCACCAGGGACAGGTAGGCGGGAAGCTTTCTTT. Residues: CASSPGTGRREAFF. The full variable domain, its missing parts supplied by reference TRBV18 and TRBJ1-1, is NAGVMQNPRHLVRRRGQEARLRCSPMKGHSHVYWYRQLPEEGLKFMVYLQKENIIDESGMPKERFSAEFPKEGPSILRIQQVVRGDSAAYFCASSPGTGRREAFFGQGTRLTVV.

The V gene is TRBV7-9, the J gene TRBJ1-1; D unclear. CDR1 is SEHNR, CDR2 FQNEAQ, per germline (reference sequence). The CDR3 sequence is 15 residues long. Trimming removed 5 bases from V and 2 bases from J, with 15 bases in between. Here the CDR3 reads CASSPIRQLNTEAFF. DNA of the CDR3: TGTGCCAGCAGCCCCATAAGGCAGCTTAACACTGAAGCTTTCTTT. Looking up the rest from reference TRBV7-9 and TRBJ1-1 gives the full variable domain: DTGVSQNPRHKITKRGQNVTFRCDPISEHNRLYWYRQTLGQGPEFLTYFQNEAQLEKSRLLSDRFSAERPKGSFSTLEIQRTEQGDSAMYLCASSPIRQLNTEAFFGQGTRLTVV.

The chain has TRBV6-5 and TRBJ2-7; 8 bases agree with TRBD1. This CDR3 has 13 amino acids. J lost 3 bases, V lost 7 bases, and 5 bases had no gene match. CDR1 and CDR2 (germline): MNHEY, SVGAGI. Written as DNA, the CDR3 is TGTGCCAGCACCGAGACAGGGGACTACGAGCAGTACTTC. Translating it yields CASTETGDYEQYF.

This chain links TRBV7-8 with TRBJ2-7, with D uncertain. V was trimmed by 1 base and J by 5 bases, leaving 6 bases between them. The V gene's germline CDR1 is SGHVS and CDR2 FQNEAQ. CDR3 length: 12 amino acids. In nucleotides, the CDR3 is TGTGCCAGCAGCTTAGTGATCCACGAGCAGTACTTC. This sequence encodes CASSLVIHEQYF.

The J gene is TRBJ1-3, the V gene TRBV5-1; 10 nucleotides line up with TRBD1. The CDR3 runs to 18 residues. J lost 0 bases, V lost 5 bases, and 11 bases had no gene match. The germline V gene has CDR1 SGHRS and CDR2 YFSETQ. CDR3 protein: CASSSGTGATFSGNTIYF. The CDR3 DNA follows: TGCGCCAGCAGTTCCGGGACAGGGGCTACTTTCTCTGGAAACACCATATATTTT.

V usage is TRBV7-8 and J usage is TRBJ1-5; D may be TRBD1 (6 bases). Germline-derived CDR1 and CDR2 are SGHVS and FQNEAQ. V lost 2 bases, J lost 1 base, and 15 bases lay in between. The CDR3 loop spans 17 amino acids. CDR3 nucleotides: TGTGCCAGCAGCTTACGACCCAGGGGTGGAAGCAATCAGCCCCAGCATTTT. Its protein is CASSLRPRGGSNQPQHF.

The V gene is TRBV12-3 or TRBV12-4, the J gene TRBJ2-7; tentative D call: TRBD1 (6 bases). V lost 5 bases and J 6 bases, leaving 14 bases between the germline ends. This CDR3 comprises 13 residues. The CDR3 DNA is TGTGCCAGCAGTCCCAGGGGTTGGGGCGAGCAGTACTTC. Its translation: CASSPRGWGEQYF.

This clone was seen repeatedly, ten times or more. The J gene is TRBJ1-1, the V gene TRBV12-3 or TRBV12-4; D not certain. Trimming took off 9 bases at V and 0 bases at J, with 8 bases between the two ends. This CDR3 comprises 12 residues. CDR3 in amino acids: CASAPVNTEAFF. CDR3 sequence (DNA): TGTGCCAGTGCCCCGGTGAACACTGAAGCTTTCTTT.

The chain uses TRBV19 and TRBJ2-1; TRBD2 matches at 12 bases. This CDR3 comprises 15 residues. Unmatched junction bases numbered 7, after V lost 7 bases and J lost 6 bases. The germline gives CDR1 LNHDA, CDR2 SQIVND (reference sequence). The CDR3 DNA reads as TGTGCCAGTACCAGCGGGACTAGCGGGTTCAATGAGCAGTTCTTC. It translates to CASTSGTSGFNEQFF. The full variable domain, in which reference TRBV19 and TRBJ2-1 provide the parts outside the CDR3, is DGGITQSPKYLFRKEGQNVTLSCEQNLNHDAMYWYRQDPGQGLRLIYYSQIVNDFQKGDIAEGYSVSREKKESFPLTVTSAQKNPTAFYLCASTSGTSGFNEQFFGPGTRLTVL.

The chain uses TRBV15 and TRBJ1-2, with a tentative D call TRBD1 (5 bases). Germline loops: CDR1 LNHNV, CDR2 YYDKDF (reference sequence). The V end was cut by 3 bases, the J end by 1 base, with 12 bases between. The CDR3 loop spans 15 amino acids. This CDR3 reads CATSRGDRINYGYTF. The CDR3 DNA follows: TGTGCCACCAGCAGGGGAGACAGAATTAACTATGGCTACACCTTC.

The chain employs TRBV28 and TRBJ1-1; the D gene is possibly TRBD1 (5 bases). CDR1 MDHEN and CDR2 SYDVKM come from the germline V gene. The CDR3 runs to 14 residues. V was clipped by 1 base and J by 6 bases, with 12 bases between them. The chain's CDR3 is CASSLSGYEAEAFF. Here the CDR3 DNA reads TGTGCCAGCAGTTTATCAGGGTATGAAGCTGAAGCTTTCTTT.

The chain recombines TRBV28 with TRBJ2-7; a possible D gene is TRBD1 (8 bases). This CDR3 region has 16 residues. V was clipped by 3 bases and J by 1 base, with 16 bases between them. Germline V CDR1 and CDR2: MDHEN, SYDVKM. The CDR3 nucleotides read TGTGCCAGCAGTTTCGGTCCACAGGGGGGGTCCTACGAGCAGTACTTC. Translated, it gives CASSFGPQGGSYEQYF.

The chain recombines TRBV21-1 with TRBJ2-7; the table assigns TRBD1, which was not confirmed against the DNA. TRBV21-1 has pseudogene status. CDR3 size: 16 residues. CDR3 protein: CASSKGTGDNSYEQYF. CDR3 DNA sequence: TGTGCCAGCAGCAAAGGGACAGGGGATAACTCCTACGAGCAGTACTTC.

This rearrangement joins TRBV5-4 to TRBJ1-2, with D tentatively TRBD1 (5 bases). The CDR3 loop spans 13 amino acids. Germline CDR1 SGHNT, CDR2 YYREEE (reference sequence). V dropped 3 bases and J dropped 6 bases, with 12 bases sitting between them. The CDR3 here is CASSWGDGDGYTF. CDR3 nucleotide sequence: TGTGCCAGCAGCTGGGGGGACGGGGATGGCTACACCTTC.

This clone has more than one count but fewer than ten. The genes are TRBV11-3 and TRBJ2-1; unclear D gene. Germline assignment: CDR1 SGHNT and CDR2 YENEEA. The V end was cut by 1 base, the J end by 6 bases, with 4 bases between. This CDR3 is built from 12 residues. The CDR3 coding sequence is TGTGCCAGCAGCTTAGGTAGCAATGAGCAGTTCTTC. It is translated as CASSLGSNEQFF.

The table lists this clone with a few counts. This chain connects TRBV28 to TRBJ1-2, with D possibly TRBD1 on 5 matching bases. CDR3 length: 14 residues. Germline values: CDR1 MDHEN, CDR2 SYDVKM. Trimming removed 1 base from V and 5 bases from J, with 11 bases in between. The CDR3 region has the DNA TGTGCCAGCAGTTTATTTCTGGGGCGATATGGCTACACCTTC. Protein sequence: CASSLFLGRYGYTF.

V is TRBV11-2 and J is TRBJ2-1; no clear D gene. CDR1 SGHAT and CDR2 FQNNGV come from the germline V gene. V was cut by 2 bases and J by 6 bases, with 5 bases left in between. The CDR3 length is 12 residues. The CDR3 bases are TGTGCCAGCAGCTTATTTAGCAATGAGCAGTTCTTC. Its protein is CASSLFSNEQFF.

The chain employs TRBV14 and TRBJ2-5, with D hard to call. CDR3 length: 12 amino acids. Germline assignment: CDR1 SGHDN and CDR2 FVKESK. V lost 5 bases to trimming and J lost 5 bases, with 9 bases between them. The chain's CDR3 is CASSVYGETQYF. In DNA form, the CDR3 reads TGTGCCAGCAGCGTCTATGGGGAGACCCAGTACTTC.

The CDR3 reads CASSTPSGLNTEAFF. The CDR3 DNA sequence: TGTGCCAGCAGCACCCCTTCCGGCCTCAACACTGAAGCTTTCTTT. The gene calls are TRBV6-2 or TRBV6-3 and TRBJ1-1; the D is unclear. Germline lookup yields CDR1 MNHEY and CDR2 SVGEGT. V gave up 6 bases and J gave up 2 bases, with 16 bases separating them. The CDR3 runs to 15 residues.

This clone showed up just once. The genes are TRBV10-1 and TRBJ1-2; D may be TRBD1 (6 bases). The germline V gene encodes CDR1 WNHNN and CDR2 SYGVQD (reference sequence). The ends were cut back, 3 bases at V and 8 bases at J, with 13 bases in the middle. CDR3 length equals 13 residues. CDR3 loop: CASSENPDRGYTF. The CDR3 nucleotides read TGCGCCAGCAGTGAAAATCCTGACAGGGGCTACACCTTC.

V usage is TRBV18 and J usage is TRBJ2-7; the D gene is possibly TRBD2 (7 bases). The CDR3 runs to 16 residues. V was clipped by 3 bases and J by 0 bases, with 15 bases between them. Per the germline V gene, CDR1 is KGHSH and CDR2 is LQKENI. The CDR3 DNA follows: TGTGCCAGCTCACCCCGCGGGGGCGCGGGCTCCTACGAGCAGTACTTC. As protein: CASSPRGGAGSYEQYF.

The rearrangement uses TRBV19 and TRBJ1-5, with TRBD1 as a possible D gene (6 bases). Germline V gene data show CDR1 as LNHDA and CDR2 as SQIVND (reference sequence). This CDR3 contains 14 residues. The V end was cut by 3 bases, the J end by 3 bases, with 9 bases between. CDR3 sequence: CASSIRDNNQPQHF. The CDR3 bases are TGTGCCAGTAGTATTAGGGACAACAATCAGCCCCAGCATTTT. Variable domain in full (rest from reference TRBV19 and TRBJ1-5): DGGITQSPKYLFRKEGQNVTLSCEQNLNHDAMYWYRQDPGQGLRLIYYSQIVNDFQKGDIAEGYSVSREKKESFPLTVTSAQKNPTAFYLCASSIRDNNQPQHFGDGTRLSIL.

The gene calls are TRBV6-6 and TRBJ1-2; 7 bases map to TRBD1. V gave up 5 bases and J gave up 5 bases; unmatched junction bases: 11. CDR1 and CDR2 from the germline V gene are MNHNY and SVGAGI (reference sequence). The CDR3 is 15 residues long. The CDR3 protein is CASSTQGGGLYGYTF. In DNA, the CDR3 is TGTGCCAGCAGTACTCAGGGGGGCGGCCTTTATGGCTACACCTTC.

V gene TRBV7-2 combines with J gene TRBJ2-2, with D maybe TRBD1 (6 bases). The length of the CDR3 is 15 residues. The germline V gene encodes CDR1 SGHTA and CDR2 FQGNSA. V was pared by 1 base and J by 3 bases, with 9 bases between. Written as DNA, the CDR3 is TGTGCCAGCAGCTTAGTGGGACACTACACCGGGGAGCTGTTTTTT. This translates into CASSLVGHYTGELFF.

V and J are TRBV10-3 and TRBJ1-5; the D is unclear. V shed 0 bases and J shed 9 bases, with 12 bases lying between them. Germline assignment: CDR1 ENHRY and CDR2 SYGVKD. The length of the CDR3 is 14 residues. CDR3: CAISESGDQRPQHF. CDR3 nucleotide sequence: TGTGCCATCAGTGAGTCCGGGGATCAACGGCCCCAGCATTTT.

The rearrangement links TRBV6-2 or TRBV6-3 to TRBJ2-5; 8 bases agree with TRBD2. There are 17 residues in the CDR3. J gave up 0 bases and V 5 bases, and 11 bases lay outside the gene matches. Germline V gene sequence: CDR1 MNHEY, CDR2 SVGEGT. The CDR3 bases are TGTGCCAGCAGTCCCCTCCAGGGGCGGGAGGACCAAGAGACCCAGTACTTC. Its protein is CASSPLQGREDQETQYF.

V is TRBV6-2 or TRBV6-3 and J is TRBJ2-5; D possibly corresponds to TRBD2 (6 bases). The CDR3 runs to 14 residues. The germline V gene has CDR1 MNHEY and CDR2 SVGEGT. Trimming stripped 2 bases from V and 3 bases from J, with 10 bases between. The CDR3 protein is CASSYPQREETQYF. Written as DNA, the CDR3 is TGTGCCAGCAGTTACCCCCAGCGGGAAGAGACCCAGTACTTC.

The chain combines TRBV7-9 with TRBJ2-5, with D tentatively TRBD1 (6 bases). CDR3 length: 16 amino acids. The ends were cut back, 5 bases at V and 4 bases at J, with 20 bases in the middle. Germline loops: CDR1 SEHNR, CDR2 FQNEAQ (reference sequence). CDR3 amino acids: CASSQSGTGLGETQYF. The CDR3 nucleotides are TGTGCCAGCAGCCAAAGCGGAACAGGGCTCGGAGAGACCCAGTACTTC. The variable domain in full, completed from reference TRBV7-9 and TRBJ2-5, reads DTGVSQNPRHKITKRGQNVTFRCDPISEHNRLYWYRQTLGQGPEFLTYFQNEAQLEKSRLLSDRFSAERPKGSFSTLEIQRTEQGDSAMYLCASSQSGTGLGETQYFGPGTRLLVL.

The J gene is TRBJ2-2, the V gene TRBV7-2; 9 bases fit TRBD1. The CDR3 sequence is 15 residues long. J lost 6 bases, V lost 3 bases, and 5 bases had no gene match. CDR1 SGHTA and CDR2 FQGNSA come from the germline V gene. CDR3 sequence reads: CASSFSQGAAGELFF. CDR3 in DNA: TGTGCCAGCAGCTTCTCACAGGGGGCAGCCGGGGAGCTGTTTTTT.

This rearrangement joins TRBV11-2 to TRBJ1-1, with 7 bases aligning to TRBD1. V gave up 2 bases and J gave up 3 bases; unmatched junction bases: 6. This CDR3 has 15 amino acids. CDR1 SGHAT and CDR2 FQNNGV come from the germline V gene. The CDR3 sequence: CASSLKQGFDTEAFF. The CDR3 region has the DNA TGTGCCAGCAGCTTAAAACAGGGGTTTGACACTGAAGCTTTCTTT.